A single sample is the source of the 24 T cell receptor beta chains below, sequenced in a study of early T cells in non-severe SARS-CoV-2 infection. TCRdb passed the 5' RACE reads through MiXCR, listing each CDR3 protein once. Here the sample spans 50,000 to 80,000 distinct CDR3 sequences, roughly 9% being singletons. The sequenced sample was whole blood, obtained at baseline. The receptors come from an adult who was a healthcare worker with PCR-confirmed SARS-CoV-2 infection or an uninfected control (not recorded which).

This clonotype was recorded a few times. CDR3 region: CASSEGYASGELFF. CDR3 DNA sequence: TGTGCCAGCAGTGAAGGGTACGCGAGCGGGGAGCTGTTTTTT. The chain employs TRBV2 and TRBJ2-2; D ambiguous. This CDR3 comprises 14 residues. V dropped 1 base and J dropped 7 bases, with 10 bases sitting between them. Germline V CDR1 and CDR2: SNHLY, FYNNEI.

The V and J genes are TRBV7-9 and TRBJ1-3, with TRBD1 identical over 8 bases. The junction had 3 bases not matched to a gene; V was cut back by 3 bases and J by 2 bases. The CDR3 is made up of 15 amino acids. From germline, CDR1 is SEHNR and CDR2 FQNEAQ (reference sequence). The CDR3 DNA reads as TGTGCCAGCAGCTTCGGACAGGGAGCTGGAAACACCATATATTTT. This sequence encodes CASSFGQGAGNTIYF.

This clonotype appeared many times. The genes are TRBV7-9 and TRBJ1-4, with 9 bases fitting TRBD1. The trim removed 0 bases at V and 5 bases at J, leaving 1 base unmatched. This CDR3 region has 15 residues. The germline gives CDR1 SEHNR, CDR2 FQNEAQ (reference sequence). The CDR3 protein is CASSLAGTGNEKLFF. CDR3 sequence (DNA): TGTGCCAGCAGCTTAGCAGGGACAGGGAATGAAAAACTGTTTTTT.

V is TRBV18 and J is TRBJ2-7; 12 bases are a match to TRBD1. The trim removed 3 bases at V and 5 bases at J, leaving 11 bases unmatched. This CDR3 is built from 17 residues. CDR1 is KGHSH and CDR2 is LQKENI in the germline V gene. The CDR3 sequence: CASSPGTGGIVKNEQYF. The CDR3 DNA reads as TGTGCCAGCTCACCTGGGACAGGGGGCATCGTCAAGAACGAGCAGTACTTC.

This clonotype showed up many times. This chain uses TRBV6-5 with TRBJ1-1; D unresolved. V lost 5 bases and J 4 bases, leaving 17 bases between the germline ends. Per germline, CDR1 MNHEY and CDR2 SVGAGI. CDR3 length: 15 residues. Here the CDR3 reads CASSRIARVPTEAFF. CDR3 coding DNA: TGTGCCAGCAGTCGAATTGCCCGGGTGCCCACTGAAGCTTTCTTT.

This clonotype was seen a handful of times. The CDR3 DNA reads TGCGCCAGCAGCCGCGGGACAGGGGGCTGGCACACTGAAGCTTTCTTT. It specifies CASSRGTGGWHTEAFF. This rearrangement joins TRBV4-3 to TRBJ1-1, with 12 bases matching TRBD1. The CDR3 spans 16 residues. Trimming cost V 4 bases and J 3 bases; bases outside gene matches: 6. Looked up from germline, CDR1 is LGHNA and CDR2 is YSLEER.

This clonotype came up a few times. The CDR3 DNA reads as TGCGCCAGCAGAGTTACAGGGAGCGGGGAGCTGTTTTTT. Translated, it gives CASRVTGSGELFF. J is TRBJ2-2 and V is TRBV5-1; the D gene is possibly TRBD1 (6 bases). This CDR3 is built from 13 residues. The V gene lost 5 bases and the J gene lost 7 bases, with 12 bases spanning the gap. CDR1 SGHRS and CDR2 YFSETQ come from the germline V gene.

In its sample, this clonotype was seen a few times. The chain links TRBV6-2 or TRBV6-3 to TRBJ1-2, with 10 bases that match TRBD1. V lost 2 bases, J lost 4 bases, and 4 bases stayed unmatched. The CDR3 runs to 15 residues. The germline V gene has CDR1 MNHEY and CDR2 SVGEGT. The CDR3 coding sequence is TGTGCCAGCAGTTACGCGGGACAGGGGATCTATGGCTACACCTTC. Its protein is CASSYAGQGIYGYTF.

This chain connects TRBV4-1 to TRBJ2-1, with 9 bases aligning to TRBD2. With V trimmed by 1 base and J by 0 bases, 1 base remained unmatched. This CDR3 comprises 16 residues. In germline, CDR1 is MGHRA, CDR2 YSYEKL. The CDR3: CASSQGSGSSYNEQFF. CDR3 nucleotide sequence: TGCGCCAGCAGCCAAGGTAGCGGGAGCTCCTACAATGAGCAGTTCTTC.

The V gene is TRBV6-1, the J gene TRBJ2-6, with D unclear. The germline CDR1 and CDR2 sequences are MNHNS and SASEGT. Trimming took off 6 bases at V and 2 bases at J, with 11 bases between the two ends. This CDR3 comprises 15 residues. The CDR3 region has the DNA TGTGCCAGCAGCAACGCAAGAACTGGGGCCAACGTCCTGACTTTC. Encoded protein: CASSNARTGANVLTF.

The rearrangement joins TRBV7-9 to TRBJ2-7; 11 bases map to TRBD1. Germline CDR1 and CDR2: SEHNR and FQNEAQ (reference sequence). After removal of 6 bases from V and 4 bases from J, the junction contained 8 bases not matched to a gene. The CDR3 extends over 15 amino acids. This chain's CDR3 is CASRQGTGGFYEQYF. CDR3 nucleotides: TGTGCCAGCAGGCAAGGGACAGGGGGATTTTACGAGCAGTACTTC.

This clonotype was found many times. This rearrangement joins TRBV20-1 to TRBJ2-5; D is undetermined. This CDR3 spans 12 amino acids. The germline gives CDR1 DFQATT, CDR2 SNEGSKA (reference sequence). V lost 0 bases and J lost 4, with 6 bases in between. The CDR3 nucleotides are TGCAGTGCTAGAGACCCCCGAGAGACCCAGTACTTC. Amino acids: CSARDPRETQYF.

This clonotype was seen at least ten times. The genes are TRBV6-1 and TRBJ2-7; TRBD1 matches at 9 bases. V lost 0 bases and J lost 7; bases outside the gene matches: 10. CDR3 size: 16 residues. Germline V lookup: CDR1 MNHNS, CDR2 SASEGT. The CDR3 spells CASSEAPGTGIGEQYF. The CDR3 DNA sequence: TGTGCCAGCAGTGAAGCCCCGGGGACAGGGATTGGGGAGCAGTACTTC.

The rearrangement links TRBV6-5 to TRBJ1-5; D unclear. The germline V gene has CDR1 MNHEY and CDR2 SVGAGI. The CDR3 has 13 residues. V lost 2 bases to trimming and J lost 7 bases, with 9 bases between them. As DNA, the CDR3 is TGTGCCAGCAGTTACGAGTCCATGCAGCCCCAGCATTTT. Protein: CASSYESMQPQHF.

This clonotype turned up a few times. The gene calls are TRBV20-1 and TRBJ2-1; maybe TRBD1 (5 bases). V shed 6 bases and J shed 5 bases, with 17 bases lying between them. The CDR3 covers 14 residues. Germline CDR1 DFQATT, CDR2 SNEGSKA (reference sequence). The CDR3 reads CSAIRQYSDNEQFF. In DNA, the CDR3 is TGCAGTGCGATCCGACAGTACTCAGACAATGAGCAGTTCTTC.

This clonotype has a handful of counts. This chain joins TRBV5-6 and TRBJ1-2; D not certain. V was shortened by 7 bases and J by 0 bases, with 13 bases between the two germline ends. CDR1 and CDR2 from the germline V gene are SGHDT and YYEEEE. This CDR3 spans 14 amino acids. The CDR3 sequence: CASSRGSTNYGYTF. In nucleotides, the CDR3 is TGTGCCAGCTCCCGGGGAAGCACTAACTATGGCTACACCTTC.

The chain employs TRBV2 and TRBJ2-3; 11 bases are shared with TRBD1. The ends lost 8 bases at V and 0 bases at J; junction bases unmatched: 7. The CDR3 runs 16 residues. Germline values: CDR1 SNHLY, CDR2 FYNNEI. The CDR3 DNA is TGTGCCAGCGCGGACAGGGGGCTTTCGAGCACAGATACGCAGTATTTT. Protein product: CASADRGLSSTDTQYF.

V gene TRBV27 combines with J gene TRBJ1-1, with 8 bases aligning to TRBD1. J was trimmed by 1 base and V by 3 bases; bases with no gene match: 1. The CDR3 length is 14 residues. Germline CDR1 is MNHEY and CDR2 is SMNVEV (reference sequence). The CDR3 region has the DNA TGTGCCAGCAGTTTTGGGACAGGGAACACTGAAGCTTTCTTT. Amino acids: CASSFGTGNTEAFF.

Many counts were recorded for this clonotype. The CDR3 here is CASTDGTSYEQYF. CDR3 bases: TGTGCCAGCACCGACGGGACTTCCTACGAGCAGTACTTC. The chain is built from TRBV6-1 and TRBJ2-7; the D gene is possibly TRBD2 (6 bases). CDR1 and CDR2 (germline): MNHNS, SASEGT. This CDR3 is 13 amino acids long. The ends were cut back, 7 bases at V and 1 base at J, with 11 bases in the middle.

This clonotype was detected ten times or more. The chain joins TRBV7-9 to TRBJ1-1; possibly TRBD1 for D (5 bases). Per germline, CDR1 SEHNR and CDR2 FQNEAQ (reference sequence). CDR3 length equals 15 residues. Trimming left V 0 bases short and J 6 bases short, with 14 bases between. Here the CDR3 reads CASSLAGTRGSEAFF. The CDR3 nucleotides read TGTGCCAGCAGCTTAGCAGGGACCCGGGGCTCTGAAGCTTTCTTT. The entire variable domain, with the rest obtained from reference TRBV7-9 and TRBJ1-1, is as follows: DTGVSQNPRHKITKRGQNVTFRCDPISEHNRLYWYRQTLGQGPEFLTYFQNEAQLEKSRLLSDRFSAERPKGSFSTLEIQRTEQGDSAMYLCASSLAGTRGSEAFFGQGTRLTVV.

This clonotype was seen ten or more times. The chain links TRBV18 to TRBJ1-4; no clear D gene. V lost 3 bases and J 4 bases, leaving 9 bases between the germline ends. The CDR3 sequence is 14 residues long. Germline V CDR1 and CDR2: KGHSH, LQKENI. The CDR3 DNA sequence: TGTGCCAGCTCACCCGGACGGGGTAATGAAAAACTGTTTTTT. Translation: CASSPGRGNEKLFF.

The CDR3 spells CASSSRSSRGLGNEQFF. The CDR3 nucleotides are TGTGCCAGCAGCTCCCGCTCGTCTAGGGGGCTGGGGAATGAGCAGTTCTTC. V and J are TRBV7-6 and TRBJ2-1; TRBD1 agrees at 7 bases. Trimming at V came to 4 bases and at J to 7 bases, leaving 16 bases not matched to a gene. Looked up from germline, CDR1 is SGHVS and CDR2 is FNYEAQ. This CDR3 is 17 amino acids long.

This clonotype was counted many times. The chain links TRBV7-3 to TRBJ2-2; D not certain. V was pared by 5 bases and J by 0 bases, with 10 bases between. The length of the CDR3 is 15 residues. From germline, CDR1 is SGHTA and CDR2 FQGTGA. The CDR3, as DNA: TGTGCCAGCAGCCCCCATCCTACGAACACCGGGGAGCTGTTTTTT. Its protein product is CASSPHPTNTGELFF.

The chain is built from TRBV12-3 or TRBV12-4 and TRBJ2-7; 9 positions match TRBD1. The ends lost 3 bases at V and 7 bases at J; junction bases unmatched: 7. This CDR3 has 14 residues. The CDR3 DNA sequence: TGTGCCAGCAGTTTCGGACAGGGGAAGTTGGAGCAGTACTTC. Translating it yields CASSFGQGKLEQYF.